These T cell receptor beta chains were read from a single sample in a study of cytomegalovirus exposure and HLA in healthy donors. The protocol was immunoSEQ multiplex PCR, while the TCRdb copy is restricted to in-frame clones and leaves out a portion. This table holds over 200,000 clones, about 80% found once. The sample comprised PBMCs. These receptors originate from a woman aged 60-70 years in good health and CMV-seropositive. CDR3s leave out the opening cysteine and the closing phenylalanine or tryptophan. The D gene is left open where the match is weak.

D gene,V gene,CDR3 protein
TRBD1,TRBV5-1,ASSIRGQGENTEAF
NA,TRBV2,ASPRGREVTDTQY
TRBD2,TRBV6-5,ASSYDRLAGVGQY
TRBD1,TRBV7-9,ASSFPGQGAYEQY
NA,TRBV4-3,ASSQVRGNQPQH
NA,TRBV6-1,ASSDGPATNEKLF
TRBD1,TRBV6-6,ASRAGQANEKLF
TRBD1,TRBV28,ASSLWGQGGQPQH
NA,TRBV19,ASSIRAGGRDQPQH
NA,TRBV27,ASSRVGGGSYNEQF
TRBD2,TRBV19,ASSTSGVADTQY
NA,TRBV9,ASSPQGIGEEKLF
NA,TRBV28,ASSVQASGNTIY
TRBD1,TRBV30,AWNRGLRQPQH
TRBD1,TRBV4-1,ASSPGVGTGSYEQY
NA,TRBV5-1,ASSLLGLLGDTQY
TRBD1,TRBV29-1,SVVIQGAGGYT
TRBD2,TRBV5-1,ASSLLAGVADTQY
NA,TRBV7-9,ASTTGQLNTEAF
NA,TRBV30,ALEAGLDEQY
TRBD2,TRBV5-4,ASSLAGTSAYEQY
NA,TRBV15,ATSRGPQGGTDTQY
TRBD1,TRBV30,AWSVLGTGLYGYT
NA,TRBV18,ASSPLSASVNTDTQY
NA,TRBV6-1,ASRSAGGSYGYT
NA,TRBV10-2,ASSDPGGPGQETQY
NA,TRBV7-9,SSSPITGYTGELF
NA,TRBV19,ASSLDRTYGYT
NA,TRBV29-1,SAISDTQY
NA,TRBV5-1,ASSLMSRRANEQF
NA,TRBV10-1,ASSGAVSSYNEQF
TRBD1,TRBV5-5,ASSQTPGTGNRY
NA,TRBV4-3,ASSINEAGPPGGYT